This T cell receptor beta chain was sequenced in a study of T-cell memory formation after mild COVID-19. Findings and caveats of the study: Certain responding clones were present in pre-infection memory, suggesting participation of cross-reactive memory. Specificity for SARS-CoV-2 was not confirmed among the second-wave clones peaking on day 37. Among contracting clones, CD4+ were mainly CM/EM and CD8+ enriched in EMRA. CD4/CD8 balance held among clones contracting day 15 to 85, and later expanders leaned CD4+.

This clonotype was detected a few times. Its antigen is not known. Trimming removed 0 bases from V and 3 bases from J, with 14 bases in between. The CDR3 consists of 16 residues. Germline values: CDR1 LGHNA, CDR2 YNFKEQ. In TCRdb, the 5' RACE reads were re-called with MiXCR into one record per CDR3 protein. The sample shows about 410,000 distinct CDR3 sequences, 23% of them seen only once. The specimen was PBMCs or a T cell subset sorted from them (not recorded which). The origin of this receptor is an adult woman who had mild COVID-19 (a few samples of this study predate the infection). Cell type and time point are not known. The rearrangement links TRBV4-2 to TRBJ1-2, with D maybe TRBD1 (6 bases). In nucleotides, the CDR3 is TGTGCCAGCAGCCAAGATTTGGGACAAAGTTACTATGGCTACACCTTC. Its protein is CASSQDLGQSYYGYTF.